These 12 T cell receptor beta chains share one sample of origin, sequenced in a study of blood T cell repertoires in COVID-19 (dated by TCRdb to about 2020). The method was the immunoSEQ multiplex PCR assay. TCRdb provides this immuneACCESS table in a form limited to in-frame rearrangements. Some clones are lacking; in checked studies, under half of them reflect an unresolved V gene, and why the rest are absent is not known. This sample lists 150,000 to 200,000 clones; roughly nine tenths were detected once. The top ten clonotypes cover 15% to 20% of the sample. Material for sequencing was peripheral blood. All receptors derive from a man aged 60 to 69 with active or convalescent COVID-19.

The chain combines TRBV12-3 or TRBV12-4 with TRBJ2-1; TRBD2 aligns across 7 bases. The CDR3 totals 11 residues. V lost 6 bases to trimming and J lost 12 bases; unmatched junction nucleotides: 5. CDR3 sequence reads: CASRESGAQFF. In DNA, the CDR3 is TGTGCCAGCAGAGAGAGCGGGGCGCAGTTCTTC.

CDR3 nucleotides: TGTGCCAGCAGTTCTGGGACAGGGATCGGCAATCAGCCCCAGCATTTT. Its translation: CASSSGTGIGNQPQHF. The genes are TRBV6-5 and TRBJ1-5; 9 bases align to TRBD1. J lost 2 bases, V lost 4 bases, and 6 bases had no gene match. The V gene's germline CDR1 is MNHEY and CDR2 SVGAGI. The CDR3 loop spans 16 amino acids.

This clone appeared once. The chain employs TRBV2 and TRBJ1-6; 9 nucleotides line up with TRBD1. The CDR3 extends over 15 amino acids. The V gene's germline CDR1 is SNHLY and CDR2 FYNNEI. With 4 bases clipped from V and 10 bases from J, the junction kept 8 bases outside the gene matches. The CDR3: CASSARDRVRSPLHF. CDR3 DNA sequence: TGTGCCAGCAGTGCCCGGGACAGGGTAAGGTCACCCCTCCACTTT. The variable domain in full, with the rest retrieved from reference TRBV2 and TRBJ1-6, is EPEVTQTPSHQVTQMGQEVILRCVPISNHLYFYWYRQILGQKVEFLVSFYNNEISEKSEIFDDQFSVERPDGSNFTLKIRSTKLEDSAMYFCASSARDRVRSPLHFGNGTRLTVT.

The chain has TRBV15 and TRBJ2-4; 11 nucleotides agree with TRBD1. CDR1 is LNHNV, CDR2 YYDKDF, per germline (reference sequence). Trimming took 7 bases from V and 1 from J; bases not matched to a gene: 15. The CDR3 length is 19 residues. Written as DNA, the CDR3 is TGTGCCACCACCCAAGGGACAGGGGGTATTGTACAGGCCAAAAACATTCAGTACTTC. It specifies CATTQGTGGIVQAKNIQYF.

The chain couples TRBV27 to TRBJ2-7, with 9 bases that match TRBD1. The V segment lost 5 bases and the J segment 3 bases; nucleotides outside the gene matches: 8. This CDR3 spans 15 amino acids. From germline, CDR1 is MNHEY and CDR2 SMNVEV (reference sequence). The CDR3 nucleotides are TGTGCCAGCAGTCCCCGGACAGGGGTGATCTACGAGCAGTACTTC. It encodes CASSPRTGVIYEQYF.

The DNA for the CDR3 is TGTGCCAGCAGTGATGACAGGGGAACTAATGAAAAACTGTTTTTT. The encoded protein is CASSDDRGTNEKLFF. The rearrangement links TRBV25-1 to TRBJ1-4; 8 nucleotides match TRBD1. J gave up 1 base and V 3 bases, and 1 base lay outside the gene matches. CDR3 length: 15 residues. The germline gives CDR1 MGHDK, CDR2 SYGVNS.

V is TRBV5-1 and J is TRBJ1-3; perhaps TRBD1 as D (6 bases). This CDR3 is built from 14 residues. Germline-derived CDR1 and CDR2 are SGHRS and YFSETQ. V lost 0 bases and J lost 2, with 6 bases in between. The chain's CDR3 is CASSLGQAGNTIYF. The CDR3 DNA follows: TGCGCCAGCAGCTTGGGACAGGCTGGAAACACCATATATTTT. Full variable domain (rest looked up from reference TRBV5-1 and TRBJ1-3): KAGVTQTPRYLIKTRGQQVTLSCSPISGHRSVSWYQQTPGQGLQFLFEYFSETQRNKGNFPGRFSGRQFSNSRSEMNVSTLELGDSALYLCASSLGQAGNTIYFGEGSWLTVV.

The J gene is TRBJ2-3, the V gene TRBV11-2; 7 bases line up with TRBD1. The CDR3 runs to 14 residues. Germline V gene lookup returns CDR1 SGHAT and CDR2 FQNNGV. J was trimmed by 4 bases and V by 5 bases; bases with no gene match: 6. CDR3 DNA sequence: TGTGCCAGCAGCACCGACAGGGTCCCAGATACGCAGTATTTT. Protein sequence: CASSTDRVPDTQYF.

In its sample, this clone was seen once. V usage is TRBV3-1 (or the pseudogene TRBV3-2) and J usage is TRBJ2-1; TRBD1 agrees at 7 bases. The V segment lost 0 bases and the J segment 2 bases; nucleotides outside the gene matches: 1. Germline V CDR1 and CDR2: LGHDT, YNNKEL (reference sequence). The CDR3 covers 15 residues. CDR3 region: CASSQEDRAYNEQFF. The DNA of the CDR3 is TGTGCCAGCAGCCAAGAAGACAGGGCCTACAATGAGCAGTTCTTC.

CDR3 bases: TGTGCCAGTACCCTCGGGACAGGGAAGTATGGCTACACCTTC. This codes for CASTLGTGKYGYTF. The rearrangement joins TRBV19 to TRBJ1-2, with TRBD1 matching over 9 bases. Germline V gene data show CDR1 as LNHDA and CDR2 as SQIVND (reference sequence). The CDR3 spans 14 residues. Trimming took 7 bases from V and 5 from J; bases not matched to a gene: 8.

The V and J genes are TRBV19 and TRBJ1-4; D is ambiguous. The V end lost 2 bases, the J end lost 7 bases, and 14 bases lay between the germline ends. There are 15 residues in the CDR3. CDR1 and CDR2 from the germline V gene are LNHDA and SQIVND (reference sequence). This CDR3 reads CASSIRPYRGEKLFF. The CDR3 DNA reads TGTGCCAGTAGTATACGCCCGTACCGAGGTGAAAAACTGTTTTTT. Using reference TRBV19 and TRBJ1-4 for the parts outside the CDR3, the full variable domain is DGGITQSPKYLFRKEGQNVTLSCEQNLNHDAMYWYRQDPGQGLRLIYYSQIVNDFQKGDIAEGYSVSREKKESFPLTVTSAQKNPTAFYLCASSIRPYRGEKLFFGSGTQLSVL.

The CDR3 sequence is CASSLSSYSGNTIYF. The DNA for the CDR3 is TGTGCCAGCAGCCTGTCTAGTTACTCTGGAAACACCATATATTTT. The chain carries TRBV7-2 and TRBJ1-3; no clear D. The CDR3 runs to 15 residues. V was trimmed by 5 bases and J by 0 bases, leaving 11 bases between them. Germline assignment: CDR1 SGHTA and CDR2 FQGNSA.